The 27 T cell receptor beta chains below were found in one sample sequenced in a study of CD8 T cells in Susac syndrome. The RNA input was about 0.5 to 1 ug, and it was reverse transcribed with random hexamers. TCRdb ran MiXCR on the immunoSEQ multiplex PCR reads and lists one entry per CDR3 protein. Seen here are 120,000 or so distinct CDR3 sequences, approximately 94% observed once, and the top ten hold 0.095% to 0.15%. The sample comprised CD4+ T cells from PBMCs. These receptors were taken from a human donor with multiple sclerosis.

The chain links TRBV6-5 to TRBJ2-1; possible D gene TRBD2, 5 bases. The germline V gene has CDR1 MNHEY and CDR2 SVGAGI. The CDR3 spans 14 residues. V was trimmed by 7 bases and J by 0 bases, leaving 10 bases between them. This CDR3 reads CASNRRSSYNEQFF. The CDR3 DNA follows: TGTGCCAGCAATAGGAGGAGCTCCTACAATGAGCAGTTCTTC.

V and J are TRBV3-1 and TRBJ2-6; possibly TRBD1 for D (6 bases). The CDR3 is 18 residues long. With 6 bases removed from V and 3 bases from J, the gap between germline ends came to 21 bases. The V gene's germline CDR1 is LGHDT and CDR2 YNNKEL (reference sequence). The CDR3 loop is CASRPRAGVGIGANVLTF. The CDR3 DNA follows: TGTGCCAGCAGGCCTCGTGCAGGGGTAGGCATTGGGGCCAACGTCCTGACTTTC. The complete variable domain, with remaining parts taken from reference TRBV3-1 and TRBJ2-6, reads DTAVSQTPKYLVTQMGNDKSIKCEQNLGHDTMYWYKQDSKKFLKIMFSYNNKELIINETVPNRFSPKSPDKAHLNLHINSLELGDSAVYFCASRPRAGVGIGANVLTFGAGSRLTVL.

The chain couples TRBV29-1 to TRBJ1-1, with no clear D. The ends were cut back, 5 bases at V and 1 base at J, with 5 bases in the middle. Germline CDR1 reads SQVTM; CDR2 reads ANQGSEA. The CDR3 sequence is 11 residues long. As DNA, the CDR3 is TGCAGCGTTTACAAGAACACTGAAGCTTTCTTT. Its protein product is CSVYKNTEAFF.

This rearrangement joins TRBV7-2 to TRBJ2-3, with 9 bases fitting TRBD2. This CDR3 has 15 residues. J lost 6 bases, V lost 6 bases, and 10 bases had no gene match. Germline CDR1 SGHTA, CDR2 FQGNSA. In DNA form, the CDR3 reads TGTGCCAGCAGTCCTTTAGCGGGGGCTTACGATACGCAGTATTTT. It specifies CASSPLAGAYDTQYF.

This sequence joins TRBV7-9 and TRBJ2-7; either TRBD1 or TRBD2 may supply D (7 bases each). Germline V gene sequence: CDR1 SEHNR, CDR2 FQNEAQ (reference sequence). Trimming stripped 2 bases from V and 2 bases from J, with 16 bases between. CDR3 length: 16 amino acids. As DNA, the CDR3 is TGTGCCAGCAGCTTACCCTCACAGGGGAGGGCCTACGAGCAGTACTTC. Amino acid sequence: CASSLPSQGRAYEQYF.

V usage is TRBV20-1 and J usage is TRBJ2-3; 8 positions agree with TRBD1. The CDR3 has 16 residues. V lost 6 bases to trimming and J lost 5 bases; unmatched junction nucleotides: 16. Germline-derived CDR1 and CDR2 are DFQATT and SNEGSKA (reference sequence). This CDR3 reads CSARKPTGGSGDTQYF. The CDR3 DNA follows: TGCAGTGCCCGTAAACCCACAGGGGGATCCGGAGATACGCAGTATTTT.

This chain connects TRBV10-3 to TRBJ1-2; TRBD1 matches 7 bases. The trim removed 10 bases at V and 3 bases at J, leaving 11 bases unmatched. This CDR3 contains 14 residues. Germline V gene sequence: CDR1 ENHRY, CDR2 SYGVKD. In nucleotides, the CDR3 is TGTGCCACCGGAAATCTTCAGGGGGACTATGGCTACACCTTC. It codes for CATGNLQGDYGYTF.

The sample holds a few counts of this clonotype. The rearrangement links TRBV7-9 to TRBJ1-2, with a possible D match to TRBD1 (5 bases). Germline lookup yields CDR1 SEHNR and CDR2 FQNEAQ (reference sequence). This CDR3 has 12 amino acids. The germline V and J ends were trimmed by 0 bases and 6 bases, with 5 bases remaining between them. The CDR3 reads CASSLAGDGYTF. The CDR3 nucleotides read TGTGCCAGCAGCTTAGCAGGGGATGGCTACACCTTC.

The rearrangement joins TRBV5-4 to TRBJ2-2; no firm D call. The germline V and J ends were trimmed by 3 bases and 1 base, with 13 bases remaining between them. The CDR3 has 16 residues. CDR1 SGHNT and CDR2 YYREEE come from the germline V gene (reference sequence). The CDR3 spells CASSSQVGWNTGELFF. CDR3 in DNA: TGTGCCAGCAGCTCCCAGGTGGGGTGGAACACCGGGGAGCTGTTTTTT.

The chain has TRBV20-1 and TRBJ1-2; 11 nucleotides align to TRBD1. Unmatched junction bases numbered 6, after V lost 0 bases and J lost 3 bases. This CDR3 is 16 amino acids long. Germline values: CDR1 DFQATT, CDR2 SNEGSKA (reference sequence). The CDR3 DNA follows: TGCAGTGCTAGAGACGGGCGGACAGGGGGCTACTATGGCTACACCTTC. This encodes CSARDGRTGGYYGYTF.

The chain joins TRBV29-1 to TRBJ2-3; no clear D. The CDR3 length is 15 residues. Between the trimmed V and J ends, which lost 8 bases and 3 bases, there was a span of 21 bases. Germline lookup yields CDR1 SQVTM and CDR2 ANQGSEA. The CDR3 DNA reads TGCAGCCCATTCGGGTTAGGCGAAGCGACAGATACGCAGTATTTT. Encoded protein: CSPFGLGEATDTQYF.

The V gene is TRBV5-1, the J gene TRBJ1-1; TRBD1 aligns across 7 bases. The germline V gene has CDR1 SGHRS and CDR2 YFSETQ. Trimming removed 1 base from V and 2 bases from J; junction bases left unmatched: 5. The CDR3 runs to 15 residues. As DNA, the CDR3 is TGCGCCAGCAGCTTGAGAGACAGGGCCAACACTGAAGCTTTCTTT. Its protein product is CASSLRDRANTEAFF. Full variable domain (remainder filled in from reference TRBV5-1 and TRBJ1-1): KAGVTQTPRYLIKTRGQQVTLSCSPISGHRSVSWYQQTPGQGLQFLFEYFSETQRNKGNFPGRFSGRQFSNSRSEMNVSTLELGDSALYLCASSLRDRANTEAFFGQGTRLTVV.

The V and J genes are TRBV20-1 and TRBJ2-7; D is possibly TRBD2 (6 bases). Germline-derived CDR1 and CDR2 are DFQATT and SNEGSKA (reference sequence). This CDR3 region has 13 residues. V was clipped by 3 bases and J by 4 bases, with 13 bases between them. CDR3 nucleotide sequence: TGCAGTGCTAGTACCTTGGGGGGTTACGAGCAGTACTTC. This sequence encodes CSASTLGGYEQYF.

The V gene is TRBV15, the J gene TRBJ2-7, with 9 bases fitting TRBD1. The CDR3 totals 15 residues. Germline CDR1 reads LNHNV; CDR2 reads YYDKDF (reference sequence). Trimming at V came to 5 bases and at J to 2 bases, leaving 7 bases not matched to a gene. The DNA of the CDR3 is TGTGCCACCAGCGGCGGACAGGGGTTAACCTACGAGCAGTACTTC. Its protein is CATSGGQGLTYEQYF. The variable domain in full, with the rest retrieved from reference TRBV15 and TRBJ2-7, is DAMVIQNPRYQVTQFGKPVTLSCSQTLNHNVMYWYQQKSSQAPKLLFHYYDKDFNNEADTPDNFQSRRPNTSFCFLDIRSPGLGDTAMYLCATSGGQGLTYEQYFGPGTRLTVT.

This clonotype was counted only a few times. The chain is built from TRBV5-6 and TRBJ1-5; 11 bases are a match to TRBD1. CDR1 and CDR2 (germline): SGHDT, YYEEEE. The CDR3 loop spans 17 amino acids. The junction had 9 bases not matched to a gene; V was cut back by 3 bases and J by 4 bases. CDR3 protein: CASSSNPGTGGNQPQHF. The CDR3 region has the DNA TGTGCCAGCAGCTCCAACCCGGGGACAGGGGGGAATCAGCCCCAGCATTTT.

CDR3 bases: TGTGCCAGTAGCCGGGACAGGGCCGACTACGAGCAGTACTTC. It translates to CASSRDRADYEQYF. The chain uses TRBV19 and TRBJ2-7; 9 nucleotides line up with TRBD1. The CDR3 contains 14 residues. V was clipped by 6 bases and J by 3 bases; unmatched bases: 6. The V gene's germline CDR1 is LNHDA and CDR2 SQIVND (reference sequence).

A single count supports this clonotype. V usage is TRBV7-9 and J usage is TRBJ1-1; D is unclear. V lost 8 bases and J 1 base, leaving 5 bases between the germline ends. The CDR3 contains 11 residues. Germline V gives CDR1 SEHNR, CDR2 FQNEAQ (reference sequence). CDR3 sequence (DNA): TGTGCCAGCGTGCGGAACACTGAAGCTTTCTTT. It codes for CASVRNTEAFF. The whole variable domain, remainder taken from reference TRBV7-9 and TRBJ1-1, is DTGVSQNPRHKITKRGQNVTFRCDPISEHNRLYWYRQTLGQGPEFLTYFQNEAQLEKSRLLSDRFSAERPKGSFSTLEIQRTEQGDSAMYLCASVRNTEAFFGQGTRLTVV.

The V call is TRBV3-1, the J call TRBJ2-7; TRBD1 matches 7 bases. From germline, CDR1 is LGHDT and CDR2 YNNKEL (reference sequence). This CDR3 has 14 residues. Trimming took 2 bases from V and 1 from J; bases not matched to a gene: 2. The CDR3 reads CASSQNRGSYEQYF. CDR3 nucleotides: TGTGCCAGCAGCCAAAACAGGGGTTCCTACGAGCAGTACTTC.

The gene calls are TRBV11-2 and TRBJ2-7, with D possibly being TRBD2 (5 bases). Between the trimmed V and J ends, which lost 5 bases and 0 bases, there was a span of 17 bases. The length of the CDR3 is 16 residues. From germline, CDR1 is SGHAT and CDR2 FQNNGV. The DNA of the CDR3 is TGTGCCAGCAGCGAGAGGAGTAGCGCGATCTCCTACGAGCAGTACTTC. It yields the protein CASSERSSAISYEQYF.

This chain connects TRBV30 to TRBJ1-2; TRBD1 matches 10 bases. Germline V CDR1 and CDR2: GTSNPN, SVGIG (reference sequence). The CDR3 is made up of 16 amino acids. V was pared by 4 bases and J by 4 bases, with 12 bases of the junction left unmatched. Here the CDR3 DNA reads TGTGCCTGGAAGACCGATGGACAGGGGGTGGTCTATGGCTACACCTTC. It encodes CAWKTDGQGVVYGYTF.

The chain couples TRBV29-1 to TRBJ2-7, with D perhaps given as TRBD1 or TRBD2 (5 bases each). The CDR3 is made up of 10 amino acids. Germline V lookup: CDR1 SQVTM, CDR2 ANQGSEA. V was trimmed by 4 bases and J by 6 bases, leaving 7 bases between them. The CDR3 protein is CSVGGSEQYF. In DNA form, the CDR3 reads TGCAGCGTTGGGGGGTCCGAGCAGTACTTC.

The rearrangement links TRBV7-2 to TRBJ2-7; no reliable D call. V gave up 2 bases and J gave up 2 bases, with 13 bases separating them. CDR3 length: 15 amino acids. Looked up from germline, CDR1 is SGHTA and CDR2 is FQGNSA. CDR3 in DNA: TGTGCCAGCAGCTTAAATCAGGAGCCTACCTACGAGCAGTACTTC. This gives the protein CASSLNQEPTYEQYF.

The table lists this clonotype with a count of one. J is TRBJ1-2 and V is TRBV4-2, with D possibly matching TRBD1 (5 bases). This CDR3 comprises 15 residues. Germline lookup yields CDR1 LGHNA and CDR2 YNFKEQ. The V end was cut by 1 base, the J end by 10 bases, with 19 bases between. The CDR3 DNA sequence: TGTGCCAGCAGCCAAGGGTCCCCGGGGTCGGGGCACTACACCTTC. Residues: CASSQGSPGSGHYTF.

This chain joins TRBV30 and TRBJ1-5; D gene ambiguous. The ends were cut back, 0 bases at V and 0 bases at J, with 6 bases in the middle. This CDR3 is 14 amino acids long. The germline CDR1 and CDR2 sequences are GTSNPN and SVGIG (reference sequence). As DNA, the CDR3 is TGTGCCTGGAGTGTACTGGATAGCAATCAGCCCCAGCATTTT. This codes for CAWSVLDSNQPQHF.

The chain uses TRBV7-8 and TRBJ2-1; 9 bases are shared with TRBD1. The J segment lost 4 bases and the V segment lost 2 bases, leaving 6 bases of the junction unmatched. The CDR3 extends over 16 amino acids. CDR1 SGHVS and CDR2 FQNEAQ come from the germline V gene. The CDR3 DNA is TGTGCCAGCAGCTTATCGGCGGGACAGGGATACAATGAGCAGTTCTTC. Protein sequence: CASSLSAGQGYNEQFF.

The J gene is TRBJ1-6, the V gene TRBV20-1, with D tentatively TRBD1 (6 bases). With 0 bases removed from V and 7 bases from J, the gap between germline ends came to 13 bases. The germline CDR1 and CDR2 sequences are DFQATT and SNEGSKA (reference sequence). The CDR3 has 15 residues. CDR3 in amino acids: CSARDQRQGNSPLHF. For the CDR3, the DNA is TGCAGTGCTAGAGATCAGCGGCAGGGGAATTCACCCCTCCACTTT.

The V gene is TRBV7-2, the J gene TRBJ2-5; TRBD2 might be the D (6 bases). V lost 3 bases and J lost 1, with 9 bases in between. This CDR3 has 14 residues. Germline values: CDR1 SGHTA, CDR2 FQGNSA. The CDR3 protein is CASSFGGSQETQYF. The CDR3, as DNA: TGTGCCAGCAGCTTCGGGGGATCCCAAGAGACCCAGTACTTC.